This T cell receptor (beta chain) was profiled in a study of cytomegalovirus exposure and HLA in healthy donors. On this clone itself: Its antigen is not known.

Primers: 60 Vbeta forward and 13 Jbeta reverse. Clones were read by immunoSEQ multiplex PCR, and TCRdb kept only the in-frame ones, dropping some. The data show 150,000 to 200,000 clones, with approximately 83% seen just once and roughly 0.1% held by the top ten. Study-wide points: There were fewer than 200 TCR beta chains listed as cytomegalovirus-associated.

Trimming removed 4 bases from V and 0 bases from J; junction bases left unmatched: 4. CDR3 length equals 15 residues. CDR1 is SEHNR and CDR2 is FQNEAQ in the germline V gene (reference sequence). This receptor was taken from a boy under 10 years old in good health and CMV-seronegative. Sequencing was performed on PBMCs. The chain joins TRBV7-9 to TRBJ2-7; 9 bases match TRBD1. DNA for the CDR3: TGTGCCAGCAGCTACGACAGGGGGAGCTCCTACGAGCAGTACTTC. Protein product: CASSYDRGSSYEQYF.